This TCR beta chain emerged from a study of blood T cell repertoires in COVID-19. Study at large: Samples of COVID-19 (acute and convalescent) were obtained from the United States, Italy and Spain. T cells, B-cell-depleted T cells, or PBMCs supplied cDNA or gDNA.

In the original workflow: Scientists estimated how many nucleated cells there were by amplifying reference gene primers. Profiling relied on immunoSEQ multiplex PCR, and the TCRdb table lists in-frame clones only, not all of them. The V and J calls and clone size are taken from that table; D and trimming were inferred from the DNA. The data show roughly 360,000 clones, more than 75% seen once. CDR1 and CDR2 (germline): MNHNY, SVGAGI (reference sequence). The CDR3 runs to 15 residues. The V segment lost 5 bases and the J segment 0 bases; nucleotides outside the gene matches: 6. This clone was detected only a few times.

The receptor was derived from a human donor with acute or convalescent COVID-19. The donor label of this sample is uncertain. The chain joins TRBV6-6 to TRBJ2-7; 8 bases are a match to TRBD1. Source material: peripheral blood. CDR3: CASSRQGTVSYEQYF. CDR3 coding DNA: TGTGCCAGCAGTAGACAGGGGACGGTCTCCTACGAGCAGTACTTC.